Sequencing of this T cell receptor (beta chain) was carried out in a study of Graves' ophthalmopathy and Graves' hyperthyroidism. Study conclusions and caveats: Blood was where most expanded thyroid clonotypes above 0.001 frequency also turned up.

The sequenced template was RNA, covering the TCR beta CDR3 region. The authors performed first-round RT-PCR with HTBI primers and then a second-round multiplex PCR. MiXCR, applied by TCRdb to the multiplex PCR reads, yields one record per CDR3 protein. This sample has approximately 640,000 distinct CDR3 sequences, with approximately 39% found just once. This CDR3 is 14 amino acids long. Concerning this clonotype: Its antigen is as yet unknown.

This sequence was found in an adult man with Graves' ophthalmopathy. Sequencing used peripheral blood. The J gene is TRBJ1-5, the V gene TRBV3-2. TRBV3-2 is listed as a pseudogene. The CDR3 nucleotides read TGTGCCAGCAGCCAAGACAGGAGATATCAGCCCCAGCATTTT. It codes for CASSQDRRYQPQHF.